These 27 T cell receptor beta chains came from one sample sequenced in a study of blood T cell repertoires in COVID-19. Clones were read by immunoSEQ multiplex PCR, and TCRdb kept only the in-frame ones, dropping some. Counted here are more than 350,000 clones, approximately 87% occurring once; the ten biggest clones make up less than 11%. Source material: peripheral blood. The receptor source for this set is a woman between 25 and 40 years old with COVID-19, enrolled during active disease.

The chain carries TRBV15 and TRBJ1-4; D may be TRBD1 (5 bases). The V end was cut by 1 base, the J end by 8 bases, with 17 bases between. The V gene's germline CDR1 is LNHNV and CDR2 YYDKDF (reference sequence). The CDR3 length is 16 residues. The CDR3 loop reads CATSRGKGNVAEKLFF. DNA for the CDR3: TGTGCCACCAGCAGAGGGAAGGGGAACGTTGCGGAAAAACTGTTTTTT.

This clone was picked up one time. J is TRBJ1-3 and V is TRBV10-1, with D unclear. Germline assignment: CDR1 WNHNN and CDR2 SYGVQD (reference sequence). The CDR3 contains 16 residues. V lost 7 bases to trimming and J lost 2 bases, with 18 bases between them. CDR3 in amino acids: CASIRIGEAPGNTIYF. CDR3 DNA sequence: TGCGCCAGCATTCGGATTGGCGAAGCGCCTGGAAACACCATATATTTT.

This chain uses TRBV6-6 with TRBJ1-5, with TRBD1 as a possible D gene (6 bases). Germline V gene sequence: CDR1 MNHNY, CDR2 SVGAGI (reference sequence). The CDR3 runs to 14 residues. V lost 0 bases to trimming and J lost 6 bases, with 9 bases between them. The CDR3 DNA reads TGTGCCAGCAGTTACTCTAGGGGGGGTCAGCCCCAGCATTTT. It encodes CASSYSRGGQPQHF.

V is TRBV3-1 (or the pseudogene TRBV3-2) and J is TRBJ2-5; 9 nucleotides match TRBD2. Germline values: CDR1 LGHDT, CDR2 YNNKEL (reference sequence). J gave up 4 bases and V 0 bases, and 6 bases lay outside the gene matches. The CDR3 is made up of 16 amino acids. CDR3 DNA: TGTGCCAGCAGCCAAGATCCAGCGGGAGGTATAGAGACCCAGTACTTC. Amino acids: CASSQDPAGGIETQYF.

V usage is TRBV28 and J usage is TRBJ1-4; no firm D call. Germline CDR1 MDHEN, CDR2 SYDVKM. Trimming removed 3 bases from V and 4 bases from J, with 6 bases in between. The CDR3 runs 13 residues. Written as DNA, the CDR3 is TGTGCCAGCAGTTTGATCAGTAATGAAAAACTGTTTTTT. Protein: CASSLISNEKLFF.

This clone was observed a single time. The DNA for the CDR3 is TGCGCCAGCAGCTTGGCAGGCAGCAGGGAGACCCAGTACTTC. It codes for CASSLAGSRETQYF. The chain carries TRBV5-1 and TRBJ2-5; no reliable D call. V was shortened by 0 bases and J by 5 bases, with 11 bases between the two germline ends. The V gene's germline CDR1 is SGHRS and CDR2 YFSETQ. The CDR3 sequence is 14 residues long.

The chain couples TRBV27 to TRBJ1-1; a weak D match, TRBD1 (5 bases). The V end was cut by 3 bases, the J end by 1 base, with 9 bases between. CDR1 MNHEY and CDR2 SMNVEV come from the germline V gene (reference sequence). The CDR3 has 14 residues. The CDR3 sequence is CASSFAGGNTEAFF. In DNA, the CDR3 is TGTGCCAGCAGTTTTGCCGGGGGGAACACTGAAGCTTTCTTT.

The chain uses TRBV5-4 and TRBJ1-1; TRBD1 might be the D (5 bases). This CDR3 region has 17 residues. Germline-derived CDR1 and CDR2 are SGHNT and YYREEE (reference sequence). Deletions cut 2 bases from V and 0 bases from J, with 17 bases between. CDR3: CASSFGGAGGVNTEAFF. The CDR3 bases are TGTGCCAGCAGCTTTGGAGGGGCTGGAGGGGTGAACACTGAAGCTTTCTTT.

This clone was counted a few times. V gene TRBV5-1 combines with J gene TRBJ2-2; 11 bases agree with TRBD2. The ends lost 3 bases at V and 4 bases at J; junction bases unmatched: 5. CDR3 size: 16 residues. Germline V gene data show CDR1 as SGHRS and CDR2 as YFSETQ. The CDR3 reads CASSSTSGIRTGELFF. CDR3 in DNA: TGCGCCAGCAGCTCGACTAGCGGGATTCGCACCGGGGAGCTGTTTTTT.

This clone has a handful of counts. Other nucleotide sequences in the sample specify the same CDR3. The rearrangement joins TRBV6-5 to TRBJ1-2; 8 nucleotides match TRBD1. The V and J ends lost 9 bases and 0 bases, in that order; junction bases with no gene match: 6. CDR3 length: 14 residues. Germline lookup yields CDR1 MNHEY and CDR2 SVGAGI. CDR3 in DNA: TGTGCCAGTGGAGGGACAGGAGCTAACTATGGCTACACCTTC. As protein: CASGGTGANYGYTF.

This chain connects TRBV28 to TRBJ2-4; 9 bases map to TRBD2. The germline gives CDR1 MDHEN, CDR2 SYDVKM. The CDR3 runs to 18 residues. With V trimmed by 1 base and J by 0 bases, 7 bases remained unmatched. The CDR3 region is CASSLSSLAGVAKNIQYF. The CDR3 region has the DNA TGTGCCAGCAGTTTATCGTCACTAGCGGGTGTAGCCAAAAACATTCAGTACTTC. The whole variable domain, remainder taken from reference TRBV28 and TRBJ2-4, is DVKVTQSSRYLVKRTGEKVFLECVQDMDHENMFWYRQDPGLGLRLIYFSYDVKMKEKGDIPEGYSVSREKKERFSLILESASTNQTSMYLCASSLSSLAGVAKNIQYFGAGTRLSVL.

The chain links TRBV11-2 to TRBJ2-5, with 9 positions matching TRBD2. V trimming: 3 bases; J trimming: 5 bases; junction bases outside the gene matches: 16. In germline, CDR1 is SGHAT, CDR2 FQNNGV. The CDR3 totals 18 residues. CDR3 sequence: CASSFTAGSGSLGETQYF. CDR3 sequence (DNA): TGTGCCAGCAGCTTCACCGCCGGTAGCGGGAGTCTCGGGGAGACCCAGTACTTC.

The CDR3 DNA reads TGTGCCAGCAGCGGGGGGACTAGCGGGAGTACAGATACGCAGTATTTT. It is translated as CASSGGTSGSTDTQYF. V gene TRBV11-3 combines with J gene TRBJ2-3; TRBD2 matches 14 bases. This CDR3 has 16 amino acids. From germline, CDR1 is SGHNT and CDR2 YENEEA. The junction had 4 bases not matched to a gene; V was cut back by 5 bases and J by 3 bases.

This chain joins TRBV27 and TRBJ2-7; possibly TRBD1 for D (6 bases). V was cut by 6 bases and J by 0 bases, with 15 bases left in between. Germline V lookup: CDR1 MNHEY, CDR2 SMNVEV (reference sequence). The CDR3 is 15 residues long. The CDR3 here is CASSTGTFHSYEQYF. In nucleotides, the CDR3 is TGTGCCAGCAGCACCGGGACATTCCACTCCTACGAGCAGTACTTC.

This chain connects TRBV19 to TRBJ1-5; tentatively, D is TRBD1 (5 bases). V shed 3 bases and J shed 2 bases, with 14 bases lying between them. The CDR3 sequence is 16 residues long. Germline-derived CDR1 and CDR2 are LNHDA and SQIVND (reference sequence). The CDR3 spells CASSIGGERGNQPQHF. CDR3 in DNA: TGTGCCAGTAGTATCGGAGGGGAGAGGGGCAATCAGCCCCAGCATTTT.

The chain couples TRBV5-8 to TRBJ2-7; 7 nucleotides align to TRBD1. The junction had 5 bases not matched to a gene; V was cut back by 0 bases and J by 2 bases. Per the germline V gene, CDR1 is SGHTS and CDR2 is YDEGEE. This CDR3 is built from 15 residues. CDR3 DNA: TGTGCCAGCAGCTTGGGAGGTCAGGGGGCCTACGAGCAGTACTTC. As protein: CASSLGGQGAYEQYF.

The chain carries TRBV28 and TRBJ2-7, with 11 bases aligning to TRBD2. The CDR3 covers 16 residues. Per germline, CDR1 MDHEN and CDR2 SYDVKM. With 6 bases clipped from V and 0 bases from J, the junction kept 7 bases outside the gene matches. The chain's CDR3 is CASRGSGRASSYEQYF. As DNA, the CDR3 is TGTGCCAGCAGAGGTAGCGGGAGGGCGTCCTCCTACGAGCAGTACTTC.

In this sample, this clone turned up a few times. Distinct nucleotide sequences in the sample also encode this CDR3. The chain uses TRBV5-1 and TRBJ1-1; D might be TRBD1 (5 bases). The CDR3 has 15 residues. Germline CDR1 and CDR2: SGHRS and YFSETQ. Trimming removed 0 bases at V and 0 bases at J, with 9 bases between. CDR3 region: CASSLEPGMNTEAFF. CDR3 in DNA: TGCGCCAGCAGCTTGGAGCCAGGGATGAACACTGAAGCTTTCTTT.

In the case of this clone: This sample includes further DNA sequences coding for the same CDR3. CDR3 in amino acids: CASSSDRGTYNEQFF. The CDR3 nucleotides are TGTGCCAGCAGTTCAGACCGGGGAACCTACAATGAGCAGTTCTTC. This chain connects TRBV7-3 to TRBJ2-1; possibly TRBD2 for D (5 bases). In germline, CDR1 is SGHTA, CDR2 FQGTGA. V lost 6 bases to trimming and J lost 2 bases, with 14 bases between them. The CDR3 totals 15 residues.

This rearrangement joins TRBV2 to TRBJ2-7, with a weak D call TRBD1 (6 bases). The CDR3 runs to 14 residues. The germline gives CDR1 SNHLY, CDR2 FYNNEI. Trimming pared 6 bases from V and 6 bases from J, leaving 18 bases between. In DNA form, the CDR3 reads TGTGCCAGCAGGGTAACAGGGTTTCAGTCCGAGCAGTACTTC. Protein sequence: CASRVTGFQSEQYF.

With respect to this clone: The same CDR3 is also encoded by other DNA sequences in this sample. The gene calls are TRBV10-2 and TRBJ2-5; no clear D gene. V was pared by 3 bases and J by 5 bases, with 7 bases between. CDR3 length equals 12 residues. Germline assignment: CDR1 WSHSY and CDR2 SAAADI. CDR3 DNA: TGCGCCAGCAGTGATCTTCAGGAGACCCAGTACTTC. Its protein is CASSDLQETQYF.

In DNA form, the CDR3 reads TGTGCCAGCAGCTTAGGACAGGGGGCAAGAGGGACTGAAGCTTTCTTT. As protein: CASSLGQGARGTEAFF. The chain carries TRBV7-2 and TRBJ1-1; 10 bases match TRBD1. V lost 1 base to trimming and J lost 5 bases; unmatched junction nucleotides: 7. Germline lookup yields CDR1 SGHTA and CDR2 FQGNSA. The CDR3 spans 16 residues.

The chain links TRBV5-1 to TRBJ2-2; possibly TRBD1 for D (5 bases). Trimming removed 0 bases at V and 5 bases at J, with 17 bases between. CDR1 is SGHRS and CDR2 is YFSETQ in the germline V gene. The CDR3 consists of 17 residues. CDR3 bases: TGCGCCAGCAGCTTGGCCAAGGGGTCGATGAGGACCGGGGAGCTGTTTTTT. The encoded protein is CASSLAKGSMRTGELFF. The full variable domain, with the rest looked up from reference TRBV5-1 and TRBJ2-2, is KAGVTQTPRYLIKTRGQQVTLSCSPISGHRSVSWYQQTPGQGLQFLFEYFSETQRNKGNFPGRFSGRQFSNSRSEMNVSTLELGDSALYLCASSLAKGSMRTGELFFGEGSRLTVL.

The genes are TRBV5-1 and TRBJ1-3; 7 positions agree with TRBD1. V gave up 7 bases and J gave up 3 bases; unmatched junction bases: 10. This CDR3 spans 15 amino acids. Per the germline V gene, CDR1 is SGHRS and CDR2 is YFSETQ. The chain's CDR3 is CASRRGQADGNTIYF. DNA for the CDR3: TGCGCCAGCCGTAGAGGACAGGCTGATGGAAACACCATATATTTT.

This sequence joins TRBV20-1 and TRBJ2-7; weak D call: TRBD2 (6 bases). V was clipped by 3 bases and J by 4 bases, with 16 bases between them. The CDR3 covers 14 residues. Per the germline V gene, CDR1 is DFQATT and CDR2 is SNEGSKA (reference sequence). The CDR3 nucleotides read TGCAGTGCTAGTCGACTCGGGGGTATATACGAGCAGTACTTC. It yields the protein CSASRLGGIYEQYF.

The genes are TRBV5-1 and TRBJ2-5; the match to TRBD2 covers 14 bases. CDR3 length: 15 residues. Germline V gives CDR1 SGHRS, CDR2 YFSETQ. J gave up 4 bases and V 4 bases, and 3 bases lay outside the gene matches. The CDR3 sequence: CASSPGTSGRETQYF. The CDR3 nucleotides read TGCGCCAGCAGCCCCGGGACTAGCGGGAGAGAGACCCAGTACTTC.

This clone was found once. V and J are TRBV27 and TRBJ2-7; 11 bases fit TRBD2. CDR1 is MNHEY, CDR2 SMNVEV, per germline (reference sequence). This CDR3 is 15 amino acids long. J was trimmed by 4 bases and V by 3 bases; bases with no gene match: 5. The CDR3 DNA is TGTGCCAGCAGTTTGAGTGCTAGCGGGAGGTACGAGCAGTACTTC. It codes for CASSLSASGRYEQYF.